This T cell receptor (beta chain) was sequenced in a study of shared clonotypes between healthy human individuals. Looked up from germline, CDR1 is SGHTA and CDR2 is FQGTGA. The CDR3 totals 15 residues. The junction had 6 bases not matched to a gene; V was cut back by 5 bases and J by 3 bases. Free of recent acute infections or vaccinations, the donors were healthy HIV-negative adults. A CD45RA-negative memory subset and a CD45RA+ naive subset were separated from the CD4+ cells. As for this clone: Its antigen is not identified.

General study findings and limits: Investigators collected only blood, and repertoires in tissues likely differ.

DNA at around 200 ng, around 30,000 T cell genomes, went into sorted-subset replicate PCRs. Sequenced by immunoSEQ multiplex PCR; TCRdb stores in-frame clones only, minus some. The table has about 1.5 million clones, around 97% seen once. The clonotype originates from a man aged 25 to 45 in good health. The chain carries TRBV7-3 and TRBJ2-7; 11 nucleotides match TRBD1. The sequencing input was naive CD4+ T cells sorted from blood. The subset: CD45RA+ positively selected. CDR3 loop: CASSPGTGGFYEQYF. CDR3 bases: TGTGCCAGCAGCCCAGGGACAGGGGGTTTCTACGAGCAGTACTTC. Using reference TRBV7-3 and TRBJ2-7 for the parts outside the CDR3, the full variable domain is GAGVSQTPSNKVTEKGKYVELRCDPISGHTALYWYRQSLGQGPEFLIYFQGTGAADDSGLPNDRFFAVRPEGSVSTLKIQRTERGDSAVYLCASSPGTGGFYEQYFGPGTRLTVT.